Detailed here is one T cell receptor (beta chain). Its matching antigen is unknown. Germline lookup yields CDR1 SGHDT and CDR2 YYEEEE. Trimming pared 0 bases from V and 4 bases from J, leaving 7 bases between. The CDR3 sequence is 13 residues long. The data were obtained in a study of cytomegalovirus exposure and HLA in healthy donors. Whole-study findings and limits: Later analysis showed most CMV-associated TCR beta chains appearing HLA-restricted. Some V segments, including TRBV6-2 and TRBV6-3, were excluded as indistinguishable.

Amplification used 60 Vbeta primers and 13 Jbeta primers. The data were produced by immunoSEQ multiplex PCR, yet TCRdb's version contains in-frame clones alone and is incomplete. This repertoire includes roughly 54,000 clones. This sequence joins TRBV5-6 and TRBJ2-5; tentative D call: TRBD2 (5 bases). The TCR sequence derives from a woman aged 30 to 39 in good health and CMV-seropositive. The sample was PBMCs. In nucleotides, the CDR3 is TGTGCCAGCAGCTTGGGAGGGAGAGAGACCCAGTACTTC. It yields the protein CASSLGGRETQYF.